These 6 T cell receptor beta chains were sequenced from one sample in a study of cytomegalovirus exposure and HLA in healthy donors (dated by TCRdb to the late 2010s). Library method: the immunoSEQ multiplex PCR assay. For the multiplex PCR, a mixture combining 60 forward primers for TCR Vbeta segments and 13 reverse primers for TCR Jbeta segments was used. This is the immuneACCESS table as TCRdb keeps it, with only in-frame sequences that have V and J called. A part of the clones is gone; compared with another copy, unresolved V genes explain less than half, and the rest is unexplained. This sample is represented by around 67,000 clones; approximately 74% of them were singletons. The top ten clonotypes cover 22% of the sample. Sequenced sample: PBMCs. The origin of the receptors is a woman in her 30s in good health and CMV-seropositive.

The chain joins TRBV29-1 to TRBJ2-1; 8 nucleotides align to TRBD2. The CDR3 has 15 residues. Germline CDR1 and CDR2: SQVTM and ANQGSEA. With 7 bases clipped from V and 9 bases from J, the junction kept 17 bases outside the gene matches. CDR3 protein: CSASRVGSGNAEQFF. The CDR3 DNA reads TGCAGCGCCTCGCGCGTTGGTAGCGGGAACGCTGAGCAGTTCTTC.

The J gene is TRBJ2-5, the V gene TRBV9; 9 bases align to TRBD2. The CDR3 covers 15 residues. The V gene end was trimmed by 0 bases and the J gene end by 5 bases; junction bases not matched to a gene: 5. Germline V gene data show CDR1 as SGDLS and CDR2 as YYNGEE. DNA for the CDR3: TGTGCCAGCAGCGTAGATCTAGCGGGACATGAGACCCAGTACTTC. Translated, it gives CASSVDLAGHETQYF.

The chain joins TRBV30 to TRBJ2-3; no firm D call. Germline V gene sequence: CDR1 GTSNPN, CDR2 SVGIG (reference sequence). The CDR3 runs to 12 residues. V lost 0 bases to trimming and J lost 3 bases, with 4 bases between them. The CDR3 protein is CAWSVRTDTQYF. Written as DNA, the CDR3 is TGTGCCTGGAGTGTCAGGACAGATACGCAGTATTTT.

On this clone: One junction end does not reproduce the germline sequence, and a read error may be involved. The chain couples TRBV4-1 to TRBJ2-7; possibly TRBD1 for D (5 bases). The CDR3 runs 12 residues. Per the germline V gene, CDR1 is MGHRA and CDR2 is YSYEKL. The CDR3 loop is CASSLRGDEQYF. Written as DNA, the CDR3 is TGCGCCAGTAGCCTAAGGGGCGACGAGCAGTACTTC.

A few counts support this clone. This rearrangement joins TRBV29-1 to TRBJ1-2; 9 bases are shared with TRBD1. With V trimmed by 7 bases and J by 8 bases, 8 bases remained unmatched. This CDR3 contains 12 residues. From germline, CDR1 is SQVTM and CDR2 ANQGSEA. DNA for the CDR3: TGCAGCGGATTGGACAGGGGACGAGGCTACACCTTC. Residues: CSGLDRGRGYTF.

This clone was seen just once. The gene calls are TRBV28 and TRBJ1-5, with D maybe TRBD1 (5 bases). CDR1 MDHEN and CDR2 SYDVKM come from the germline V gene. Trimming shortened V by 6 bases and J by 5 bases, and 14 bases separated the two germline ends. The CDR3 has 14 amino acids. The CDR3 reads CASSQRGRDQPQHF. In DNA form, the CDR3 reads TGTGCCAGCAGCCAAAGGGGCAGGGATCAGCCCCAGCATTTT.